The next 26 T cell receptor beta chains were all read from a single sample in a study of T cell changes during pregnancy in multiple sclerosis (dated by TCRdb to about 2019). Libraries were made using the immunoSEQ multiplex PCR assay. Imported from immuneACCESS, the table was reduced by TCRdb to in-frame sequences with V and J called. These copies leave out some clones; in studies compared against another copy, an unresolved V gene accounts for under half, and the cause of the remainder is not known. Recorded for this sample are around 56,000 clones; roughly nine tenths of them occurred a single time. The ten largest clones represent around 0.38% of the sample. The material was CD4+ T cells from peripheral blood mononuclear cells, obtained in the third trimester of pregnancy. Every receptor here comes from a female donor with multiple sclerosis, enrolled in a pregnancy study.

The CDR3 loop is CASSFTQGTGGNTIYF. The CDR3, as DNA: TGTGCCAGCAGCTTTACGCAGGGAACGGGTGGAAACACCATATATTTT. This chain links TRBV7-9 with TRBJ1-3; D is perhaps TRBD1 (5 bases). This CDR3 is built from 16 residues. The germline V gene has CDR1 SEHNR and CDR2 FQNEAQ (reference sequence). The V end was cut by 3 bases, the J end by 3 bases, with 15 bases between.

The chain recombines TRBV6-5 with TRBJ2-4; weak D call: TRBD2 (6 bases). Between the trimmed V and J ends, which lost 0 bases and 6 bases, there was a span of 12 bases. Germline V gene sequence: CDR1 MNHEY, CDR2 SVGAGI. The CDR3 contains 15 residues. The CDR3 region is CASSYSSTGVNIQYF. CDR3 sequence (DNA): TGTGCCAGCAGTTACTCATCGACGGGGGTAAACATTCAGTACTTC.

The V call is TRBV6-6, the J call TRBJ1-3; tentatively, D is TRBD1 (5 bases). Trimming removed 8 bases from V and 0 bases from J, with 14 bases in between. Germline V gives CDR1 MNHNY, CDR2 SVGAGI (reference sequence). The CDR3 runs to 15 residues. CDR3 sequence (DNA): TGTGCCAGCTGTCAACAGGTACTCTCTGGAAACACCATATATTTT. This encodes CASCQQVLSGNTIYF.

This clone showed up just once. V is TRBV7-8 and J is TRBJ2-1; D perhaps matches TRBD2 (5 bases). Germline assignment: CDR1 SGHVS and CDR2 FQNEAQ. Between the trimmed V and J ends, which lost 2 bases and 3 bases, there was a span of 11 bases. The CDR3 consists of 15 residues. In DNA form, the CDR3 reads TGTGCCAGCAGCTTATACCGGACTGGCTACAATGAGCAGTTCTTC. Translating gives CASSLYRTGYNEQFF.

The rearrangement uses TRBV6-1 and TRBJ2-7; 13 bases are a match to TRBD2. Germline CDR1 and CDR2: MNHNS and SASEGT. This CDR3 region has 15 residues. J was trimmed by 5 bases and V by 6 bases; bases with no gene match: 7. Written as DNA, the CDR3 is TGTGCCAGCAGGAGACTAGCGGGGGGAGTGGACGAGCAGTACTTC. Its translation: CASRRLAGGVDEQYF.

V is TRBV18 and J is TRBJ1-6; D unclear. Trimming removed 2 bases at V and 10 bases at J, with 12 bases between. CDR3 length equals 14 residues. Germline V lookup: CDR1 KGHSH, CDR2 LQKENI. The chain's CDR3 is CASSPEVFSSPLHF. In DNA form, the CDR3 reads TGTGCCAGCTCACCAGAAGTCTTTAGCTCACCCCTCCACTTT. Filled out from reference TRBV18 and TRBJ1-6, the complete variable domain reads NAGVMQNPRHLVRRRGQEARLRCSPMKGHSHVYWYRQLPEEGLKFMVYLQKENIIDESGMPKERFSAEFPKEGPSILRIQQVVRGDSAAYFCASSPEVFSSPLHFGNGTRLTVT.

This clone turned up a few times. This rearrangement joins TRBV11-2 to TRBJ2-7, with a tentative D call TRBD1 (6 bases). Germline V gene data show CDR1 as SGHAT and CDR2 as FQNNGV. The length of the CDR3 is 13 residues. The V end was cut by 3 bases, the J end by 2 bases, with 8 bases between. As DNA, the CDR3 is TGTGCCAGCAGCTTGACAGGTGCCTACGAGCAGTACTTC. Translated: CASSLTGAYEQYF.

This chain connects TRBV2 to TRBJ2-3; tentative D call: TRBD1 (6 bases). The V end lost 3 bases, the J end lost 3 bases, and 7 bases lay between the germline ends. The CDR3 loop spans 13 amino acids. CDR1 SNHLY and CDR2 FYNNEI come from the germline V gene. For the CDR3, the DNA is TGTGCCAGCAGTGATCAGGGGACAGATACGCAGTATTTT. It encodes CASSDQGTDTQYF. The full variable domain, completed using reference TRBV2 and TRBJ2-3, is EPEVTQTPSHQVTQMGQEVILRCVPISNHLYFYWYRQILGQKVEFLVSFYNNEISEKSEIFDDQFSVERPDGSNFTLKIRSTKLEDSAMYFCASSDQGTDTQYFGPGTRLTVL.

V is TRBV19 and J is TRBJ2-1, with TRBD2 as a possible D gene (5 bases). Germline assignment: CDR1 LNHDA and CDR2 SQIVND (reference sequence). V was pared by 5 bases and J by 0 bases, with 11 bases between. CDR3 length: 15 residues. CDR3 sequence reads: CASSPTGSSYNEQFF. CDR3 DNA: TGTGCCAGTAGTCCGACGGGGAGCTCCTACAATGAGCAGTTCTTC.

The CDR3 bases are TGTGCCAGCAGCTTACCGACAGGGGGGTACAATGAGCAGTTCTTC. Translating gives CASSLPTGGYNEQFF. The chain links TRBV7-8 to TRBJ2-1, with 9 nucleotides matching TRBD1. J lost 4 bases, V lost 2 bases, and 3 bases had no gene match. The CDR3 sequence is 15 residues long. Germline values: CDR1 SGHVS, CDR2 FQNEAQ.

This chain joins TRBV9 and TRBJ2-3, with TRBD2 as a possible D gene (5 bases). Trimming removed 5 bases at V and 1 base at J, with 17 bases between. Germline loops: CDR1 SGDLS, CDR2 YYNGEE. The CDR3 spans 16 residues. CDR3 bases: TGTGCCAGCAGTGTAACTAGTAGTGGGCGCACAGATACGCAGTATTTT. The encoded protein is CASSVTSSGRTDTQYF.

The chain recombines TRBV7-2 with TRBJ2-7; 9 nucleotides match TRBD1. The ends lost 8 bases at V and 5 bases at J; junction bases unmatched: 19. The CDR3 runs to 17 residues. The germline gives CDR1 SGHTA, CDR2 FQGNSA. CDR3 sequence (DNA): TGTGCCAGCGTTTCGGGGCCTTCGGGACAGGGAGCCCACGAGCAGTACTTC. The encoded protein is CASVSGPSGQGAHEQYF.

This clone is a singleton in its sample. The chain joins TRBV11-2 to TRBJ2-5; D might be TRBD1 (5 bases). This CDR3 spans 14 amino acids. Trimming cost V 3 bases and J 5 bases, with 13 bases left between them. In germline, CDR1 is SGHAT, CDR2 FQNNGV. Here the CDR3 reads CASSFRAVGETQYF. CDR3 nucleotides: TGTGCCAGCAGCTTCAGGGCGGTCGGGGAGACCCAGTACTTC.

The V call is TRBV18, the J call TRBJ1-2; 11 nucleotides agree with TRBD1. CDR1 and CDR2 (germline): KGHSH, LQKENI. V was pared by 2 bases and J by 8 bases, with 7 bases of the junction left unmatched. The CDR3 has 15 amino acids. CDR3 loop: CASSPSRTGGGGYTF. The CDR3 DNA reads TGTGCCAGCTCACCAAGTCGGACAGGGGGCGGGGGCTACACCTTC. The full variable domain, completed using reference TRBV18 and TRBJ1-2, is NAGVMQNPRHLVRRRGQEARLRCSPMKGHSHVYWYRQLPEEGLKFMVYLQKENIIDESGMPKERFSAEFPKEGPSILRIQQVVRGDSAAYFCASSPSRTGGGGYTFGSGTRLTVV.

CDR3 protein: CASSGRDLRNTQYF. The CDR3 DNA reads TGTGCCAGCAGTGGGAGGGACCTCCGGAATACGCAGTATTTT. V gene TRBV6-1 combines with J gene TRBJ2-3, with D maybe TRBD2 (6 bases). The V gene's germline CDR1 is MNHNS and CDR2 SASEGT. V shed 4 bases and J shed 7 bases, with 15 bases lying between them. This CDR3 contains 14 residues.

The chain uses TRBV19 and TRBJ1-4; D ambiguous. The CDR3 extends over 12 amino acids. Germline CDR1 reads LNHDA; CDR2 reads SQIVND (reference sequence). With 9 bases removed from V and 8 bases from J, the gap between germline ends came to 13 bases. The CDR3 bases are TGTGCCAGCGGCCGGGATCGGGAAAAACTGTTTTTT. Translation gives CASGRDREKLFF.

The DNA for the CDR3 is TGTGCCAGCAGTGAAATGCGGCCACTACACTATGGCTACACCTTC. As protein: CASSEMRPLHYGYTF. The chain employs TRBV2 and TRBJ1-2; D uncertain. Trimming shortened V by 2 bases and J by 3 bases, and 13 bases separated the two germline ends. From germline, CDR1 is SNHLY and CDR2 FYNNEI. The CDR3 is made up of 15 amino acids. Looking up the rest from reference TRBV2 and TRBJ1-2 gives the full variable domain: EPEVTQTPSHQVTQMGQEVILRCVPISNHLYFYWYRQILGQKVEFLVSFYNNEISEKSEIFDDQFSVERPDGSNFTLKIRSTKLEDSAMYFCASSEMRPLHYGYTFGSGTRLTVV.

The count of this clone is one. The chain joins TRBV9 to TRBJ2-3; 7 bases map to TRBD1. The ends lost 4 bases at V and 2 bases at J; junction bases unmatched: 7. The V gene's germline CDR1 is SGDLS and CDR2 YYNGEE. The CDR3 consists of 15 residues. CDR3: CASSPWTGPTDTQYF. For the CDR3, the DNA is TGTGCCAGCAGCCCCTGGACAGGCCCCACAGATACGCAGTATTTT.

CDR3 DNA: TGCGCCAGCAGCTTGAACAGGAACAATGAGCAGTTCTTC. Translating gives CASSLNRNNEQFF. The rearrangement joins TRBV5-1 to TRBJ2-1; D possibly corresponds to TRBD1 (5 bases). V shed 1 base and J shed 5 bases, with 7 bases lying between them. Germline CDR1 reads SGHRS; CDR2 reads YFSETQ. The CDR3 totals 13 residues.

J is TRBJ1-1 and V is TRBV18; D gene unclear. This CDR3 contains 15 residues. The V and J ends lost 3 bases and 0 bases respectively, with 11 bases between them. Looked up from germline, CDR1 is KGHSH and CDR2 is LQKENI. DNA of the CDR3: TGTGCCAGCTCACCTCGTGGAGTTATGAACACTGAAGCTTTCTTT. It translates to CASSPRGVMNTEAFF.

This clone was picked up one time. The rearrangement links TRBV5-1 to TRBJ1-2; 8 bases fit TRBD1. After removal of 7 bases from V and 5 bases from J, the junction contained 7 bases not matched to a gene. CDR3 length: 13 amino acids. Germline loops: CDR1 SGHRS, CDR2 YFSETQ. CDR3 protein: CASQPTGEYGYTF. The DNA for the CDR3 is TGCGCCAGCCAGCCGACAGGGGAATATGGCTACACCTTC.

The CDR3 sequence is CASSRPPGHTTNTEAFF. DNA of the CDR3: TGTGCCAGCAGTCGGCCGCCGGGACATACGACGAACACTGAAGCTTTCTTT. The J gene is TRBJ1-1, the V gene TRBV11-1, with D possibly being TRBD1 (6 bases). This CDR3 contains 17 residues. CDR1 is SGHAT, CDR2 FQDESV, per germline (reference sequence). Between the trimmed V and J ends, which lost 6 bases and 1 base, there was a span of 21 bases.

This clone was found once. V gene TRBV25-1 combines with J gene TRBJ2-5; a weak D match, TRBD1 (7 bases). V was trimmed by 4 bases and J by 3 bases, leaving 18 bases between them. CDR3 length equals 16 residues. Germline V gene lookup returns CDR1 MGHDK and CDR2 SYGVNS. The CDR3 loop reads CASSASYRGGEETQYF. The CDR3 nucleotides read TGTGCCAGCAGTGCCTCCTACAGGGGAGGAGAAGAGACCCAGTACTTC.

The V and J genes are TRBV10-3 and TRBJ1-5; no reliable D call. V lost 0 bases and J 3 bases, leaving 18 bases between the germline ends. This CDR3 has 18 amino acids. From germline, CDR1 is ENHRY and CDR2 SYGVKD. This chain's CDR3 is CAISESEPGRGSNQPQHF. The CDR3 nucleotides are TGTGCCATCAGTGAGTCGGAGCCGGGCCGCGGGTCCAATCAGCCCCAGCATTTT.

The chain combines TRBV2 with TRBJ1-2; D is perhaps TRBD1 (5 bases). This CDR3 contains 14 residues. Trimming stripped 2 bases from V and 5 bases from J, with 12 bases between. Per germline, CDR1 SNHLY and CDR2 FYNNEI. The CDR3 is CASSEQAQGYGYTF. The DNA of the CDR3 is TGTGCCAGCAGTGAACAGGCGCAGGGTTATGGCTACACCTTC.

The chain combines TRBV5-1 with TRBJ1-1, with a weak D call TRBD1 (6 bases). Between the trimmed V and J ends, which lost 2 bases and 3 bases, there was a span of 14 bases. This CDR3 is built from 15 residues. Germline values: CDR1 SGHRS, CDR2 YFSETQ. CDR3 amino acids: CASSFSFRQDTEAFF. CDR3 DNA sequence: TGCGCCAGCAGCTTCTCATTCAGACAGGACACTGAAGCTTTCTTT. The full variable domain, its missing parts supplied by reference TRBV5-1 and TRBJ1-1, is KAGVTQTPRYLIKTRGQQVTLSCSPISGHRSVSWYQQTPGQGLQFLFEYFSETQRNKGNFPGRFSGRQFSNSRSEMNVSTLELGDSALYLCASSFSFRQDTEAFFGQGTRLTVV.